These T cell receptor beta chains were read from a single sample in a study of patients and donors after allogeneic stem cell transplantation. Via MiXCR, TCRdb re-called the RT-PCR reads, giving one row per CDR3 protein. The sample lists approximately 150,000 distinct CDR3 sequences; 24% were seen once. The source material was blood, either unsorted or a sorted T cell fraction (not recorded which). The receptors stem from a human donor who was either an allogeneic HSCT recipient or a stem cell or donor lymphocyte infusion donor (not recorded which). It is not recorded whose cells these are; they may come from a transplant donor. Each CDR3 is given with its conserved first and last residue. D genes are given only for firm matches.

V gene,D gene,J gene,CDR3 protein
TRBV20-1,.,TRBJ1-2,CSANLAGGNGYTF
TRBV4-1,.,TRBJ1-2,CASSQEDGYTF
TRBV5-1,TRBD1,TRBJ2-7,CASSLADTWDRVTYEQYF
TRBV12-3/TRBV12-4,TRBD2,TRBJ2-5,CASSLGLARETQYF
TRBV6-1,.,TRBJ1-1,CAGEWGWRTEAFF
TRBV11-1,.,TRBJ2-1,CASSQYHRSFNEQFF
TRBV5-1,.,TRBJ2-3,CASRPAGGPDTQYF
TRBV10-3,TRBD1,TRBJ1-2,CAISVGQGYNYGYTF
TRBV12-3/TRBV12-4,.,TRBJ1-3,CASSLDGNTIYF
TRBV7-6,TRBD1,TRBJ1-1,CASSLEVWDRNTEAFF
TRBV12-3/TRBV12-4,TRBD1,TRBJ1-1,CASAQTGGAAEAFF
TRBV18,.,TRBJ2-7,CASSPSVLAYYEQYF
TRBV20-1,TRBD2,TRBJ2-3,CSARDWGGSTDTQYF
TRBV6-1,.,TRBJ1-6,CASSEDRSSPLHF
TRBV20-1,.,TRBJ1-2,CSARRSGNYGYTF
TRBV4-1,.,TRBJ2-7,CASSQPGTSEQYF
TRBV7-9,.,TRBJ2-7,CASSSESDRSYEQYF
TRBV12-3/TRBV12-4,.,TRBJ2-7,CASSNSSYEQYF
TRBV12-3/TRBV12-4,TRBD2,TRBJ2-1,CASSLRTSGLAGDNEQFF
TRBV2,.,TRBJ2-5,CASSEGQGKTQYF
TRBV7-8,.,TRBJ1-1,CASSPQFTEAFF
TRBV5-1,.,TRBJ2-1,CASKLAGVAIDEQFF
TRBV11-2,TRBD1,TRBJ2-7,CASSLSGTGQGYHYEQYF
TRBV10-3,TRBD2,TRBJ2-3,CAISALDGRVADTQYF
TRBV7-2,.,TRBJ2-1,CASSLLQINEQFF
TRBV29-1,.,TRBJ2-7,CSVEADYEQYF
TRBV20-1,.,TRBJ2-7,CSARVTKSGTHSYEQYF
TRBV5-1,TRBD1,TRBJ2-5,CASSLYPPLTGGRETQYF
TRBV10-3,.,TRBJ2-1,CAISEPSWEAEQFF
TRBV5-1,.,TRBJ2-2,CASSRHGRGGGELFF
TRBV4-2,TRBD1,TRBJ1-1,CASSQTRGQAFTEAFF
TRBV29-1,TRBD1,TRBJ1-1,CSVPGTGVNTEAFF
TRBV9,.,TRBJ1-2,CASSAHDSPPFNYGYTF
TRBV12-3/TRBV12-4,.,TRBJ2-7,CASSPGYEQYF
TRBV27,.,TRBJ2-4,CASSSVGTPKNIQYF
TRBV14,TRBD1,TRBJ1-1,CASSQERQGAATEAFF
TRBV29-1,TRBD1,TRBJ1-1,CSVKGAVNTEAFF